This T cell receptor (beta chain) was identified during a study of spatial heterogeneity in lung cancer. TCRdb passed the 5' RACE reads through MiXCR, listing each CDR3 protein once. The sample consists of tens of thousands of distinct CDR3 sequences, 13% of them appearing once. The germline V gene encodes CDR1 SGHAT and CDR2 FQNNGV. The CDR3 loop spans 13 amino acids. V dropped 0 bases and J dropped 2 bases, with 4 bases sitting between them. Time point reported: sample taken at primary tumor resection. Researchers sequenced whole RNA taken from tumor, nontumor lung or frozen PBMC without sorting. This receptor was taken from a male donor with early-stage non-small cell lung cancer. The rearrangement links TRBV11-2 to TRBJ1-1; no clear D. Sequences were derived from PBMCs, sampled at surgery. CDR3 loop: CASSLDINTEAFF. The CDR3 DNA reads TGTGCCAGCAGCTTAGATATAAACACTGAAGCTTTCTTT.